This T cell receptor beta chain emerged from a study of a mutant IDH1 vaccine in newly diagnosed glioma. Study-wide context: A roughly 62% male, approximately 38% female split and a mean age of about 40 years characterized treated patients. Before enrollment, patients got radiotherapy alone, temozolomide alone, or mostly the combination. General study findings and limits: In just under 95% of patients, immune responses induced by the vaccine occurred.

Regarding time point: week 5, during vaccination. Mutant IDH1 20-mer peptide, at 300 ug, made up each vaccine dose, with topical imiquimod. In the case of this clone: Its antigen is undetermined.

Assay used: immunoSEQ multiplex PCR; TCRdb lists only in-frame clones, some missing. The repertoire holds tens of thousands of clones, with about 84% as singletons. With 2 bases clipped from V and 6 bases from J, the junction kept 8 bases outside the gene matches. The CDR3 sequence is 15 residues long. Germline V gene sequence: CDR1 MNHEY, CDR2 SVGAGI. The clonotype originates from a man in his forties with glioma. This chain links TRBV6-5 with TRBJ2-7; 9 bases line up with TRBD1. The specimen comprised PBMCs, sampled from a glioma patient whose treatment included an IDH1 peptide vaccine. DNA for the CDR3: TGTGCCAGCAGTTACAGGGGGACAGGGCCTATCGAGCAGTACTTC. Translated, it gives CASSYRGTGPIEQYF.